Listed below are T cell receptor beta chains from one sample, sequenced in a study of early T cells in non-severe SARS-CoV-2 infection. Via MiXCR, TCRdb re-called the 5' RACE reads, giving one row per CDR3 protein. The sample yields tens of thousands of distinct CDR3 sequences, about 12% seen once. Sequencing used whole blood. The receptors shown here come from an adult who was a healthcare worker with PCR-confirmed SARS-CoV-2 infection or an uninfected control (not recorded which). Each CDR3 is given with its conserved first and last residue. Each record gives: V gene, D gene, J gene, clone size, CDR3 protein, CDR3 DNA. A D gene is named only where the DNA matches it firmly. Where a row states a size, it is once, few, many or the class of an expanded clone; other rows omit it.

TRBV29-1	-	TRBJ2-5	-	CSVSGGETQYF	TGCAGCGTTTCCGGGGGAGAGACCCAGTACTTC
TRBV6-2/TRBV6-3	-	TRBJ2-1	once	CASSPRNGYNEQFF	TGTGCCAGCAGTCCCCGAAATGGCTACAATGAGCAGTTCTTC
TRBV7-8	-	TRBJ2-3	-	CASSLPNTDTQYF	TGTGCCAGCAGCTTACCTAACACAGATACGCAGTATTTT
TRBV6-1	TRBD1	TRBJ2-1	many	CASIPTGAGEQFF	TGTGCCAGCATCCCTACAGGGGCTGGTGAGCAGTTCTTC
TRBV3-1	TRBD1	TRBJ1-1	many	CASSQKVTVTGGTEAFF	TGTGCCAGCAGCCAAAAGGTAACAGTAACAGGGGGGACTGAAGCTTTCTTT
TRBV29-1	-	TRBJ2-1	few	CGVIALNEQFF	TGTGGGGTGATCGCCCTCAATGAGCAGTTCTTC
TRBV7-2	-	TRBJ2-1	-	CASSSPAPNEQFF	TGTGCCAGCAGCTCCCCGGCCCCCAATGAGCAGTTCTTC
TRBV6-2/TRBV6-3	TRBD1	TRBJ1-6	few	CASSPFGTESSYNSPLHF	TGTGCCAGCAGTCCGTTCGGGACAGAGAGCTCCTATAATTCACCCCTCCACTTT
TRBV7-6	TRBD2	TRBJ2-7	many	CASSLGGLAGTYEQYF	TGTGCCAGCAGCTTAGGGGGACTAGCGGGAACCTACGAGCAGTACTTC
TRBV18	-	TRBJ2-1	many	CASSPERQVYNEQFF	TGTGCCAGCTCACCTGAGAGACAAGTCTACAATGAGCAGTTCTTC
TRBV6-2/TRBV6-3	TRBD1	TRBJ2-2	many	CASSSLPGQGPNTGELFF	TGTGCCAGCAGCTCACTCCCGGGACAGGGGCCAAACACCGGGGAGCTGTTTTTT